This is a list of T cell receptor beta chains from one sample in a study of shared clonotypes between healthy human individuals. TCRdb's copy holds only in-frame clones and misses some; the assay was immunoSEQ multiplex PCR. Of under 2,000,000 clones detected, roughly 94% appear once; the ten largest clones hold less than 1.5%. The sample comprised naive CD8+ T cells sorted from blood. These receptors came from a man between 18 and 29 years old in good health. CDR3s leave out the opening cysteine and the closing phenylalanine or tryptophan. D genes are given only for firm matches.

j_call	v_call	d_call	cdr3_aa
TRBJ2-1	TRBV10-3	TRBD2	AISDTGGETSGRAWNEQF
TRBJ2-5	TRBV7-9	NA	ASSEMGRETQY
TRBJ2-3	TRBV11-2	NA	ASSLGVGDTDTQY
TRBJ1-2	TRBV25-1	NA	ASSPGDYGYT
TRBJ2-1	TRBV27	TRBD2	ASSQLAGGNPFNEQF
TRBJ1-1	TRBV4-1	NA	ASSQAGQGLNTEAF
TRBJ2-1	TRBV12-5	NA	ASGLVGDEQF
TRBJ2-1	TRBV4-1	TRBD1	ASSPTGNEQF
TRBJ2-2	TRBV27	TRBD1	ASSLSTGFYTGELF
TRBJ2-1	TRBV28	TRBD1	ASSLGQGASNEQF
TRBJ2-7	TRBV5-4	NA	ASSLDWDLSYEQY
TRBJ2-5	TRBV9	TRBD2	ASSPRLAGGRETQY
TRBJ2-1	TRBV5-6	NA	ASSLATGIAYNEQF
TRBJ2-2	TRBV5-6	NA	ASSLLGAGELF
TRBJ2-4	TRBV7-2	NA	ASLANLAKNIQY
TRBJ1-1	TRBV5-6	NA	ASSFLKTEAF
TRBJ2-7	TRBV13	NA	ASSDVQGYSYEQY
TRBJ1-1	TRBV7-2	TRBD1	ASSLALVGNRGFKYTEAF
TRBJ1-1	TRBV13	TRBD1	ASSLNRGLYTEAF
TRBJ2-5	TRBV2	TRBD1	ASNGQAGRGETQY
TRBJ2-7	TRBV29-1	NA	SVGSIKNEQY
TRBJ1-2	TRBV7-9	TRBD1	ASSLARSGGSYGYT
TRBJ2-1	TRBV7-9	TRBD2	ASSTSGRFEQF
TRBJ2-2	TRBV5-4	NA	ASSWSVGELF
TRBJ2-7	TRBV9	TRBD2	ASSADGLAGTYEQY
TRBJ2-1	TRBV5-4	NA	ASSPGQPLNEQF
TRBJ2-1	TRBV30	TRBD2	AWNPQAGNEQF
TRBJ1-4	TRBV7-9	TRBD1	ASSIYRGTNEKLF
TRBJ1-4	TRBV27	NA	ASSLLPPTAGKDEKLF
TRBJ2-3	TRBV11-1	NA	ASSLLQASFTDTQY
TRBJ1-1	TRBV6-1	NA	ASSGGTSFEAF
TRBJ2-7	TRBV6-1	NA	ASRTGSYEQY
TRBJ1-1	TRBV6-5	TRBD1	ASSYKGGVVAEAF
TRBJ2-7	TRBV7-8	TRBD1	ASSLDRDFSYEQY
TRBJ2-7	TRBV5-4	NA	ASSLAATYEQY
TRBJ1-1	TRBV7-6	NA	ASSQQVNTEAF
TRBJ1-4	TRBV2	NA	ASRQDSSTNEKLF
TRBJ2-3	TRBV7-6	NA	ASSLRVDTDTQY